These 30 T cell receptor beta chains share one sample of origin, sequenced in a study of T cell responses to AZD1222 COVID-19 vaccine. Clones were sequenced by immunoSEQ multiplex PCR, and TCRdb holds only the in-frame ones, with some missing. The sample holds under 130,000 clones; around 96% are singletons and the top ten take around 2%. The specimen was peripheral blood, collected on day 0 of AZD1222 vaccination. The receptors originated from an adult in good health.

CDR3 nucleotides: TGTGCCAGCTCTCGAAACCAGGGGGCGAATGAAAAACTGTTTTTT. This gives the protein CASSRNQGANEKLFF. This rearrangement joins TRBV18 to TRBJ1-4; 8 positions agree with TRBD1. CDR3 length equals 15 residues. V was clipped by 6 bases and J by 5 bases; unmatched bases: 8. CDR1 and CDR2 from the germline V gene are KGHSH and LQKENI.

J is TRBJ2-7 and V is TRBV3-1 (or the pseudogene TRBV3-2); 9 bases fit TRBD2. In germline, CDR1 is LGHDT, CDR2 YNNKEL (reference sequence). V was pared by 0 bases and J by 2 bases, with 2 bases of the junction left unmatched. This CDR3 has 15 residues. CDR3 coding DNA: TGTGCCAGCAGCCAAGACGCTAGCGGGGCCTACGAGCAGTACTTC. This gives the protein CASSQDASGAYEQYF.

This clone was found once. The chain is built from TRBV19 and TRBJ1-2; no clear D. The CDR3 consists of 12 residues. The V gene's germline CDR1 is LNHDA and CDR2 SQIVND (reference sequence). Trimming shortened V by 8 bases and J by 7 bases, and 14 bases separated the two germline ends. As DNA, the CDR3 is TGTGCCAGTTCTGTTAACAGAGTTGGCTACACCTTC. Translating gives CASSVNRVGYTF. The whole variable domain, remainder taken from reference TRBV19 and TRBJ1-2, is DGGITQSPKYLFRKEGQNVTLSCEQNLNHDAMYWYRQDPGQGLRLIYYSQIVNDFQKGDIAEGYSVSREKKESFPLTVTSAQKNPTAFYLCASSVNRVGYTFGSGTRLTVV.

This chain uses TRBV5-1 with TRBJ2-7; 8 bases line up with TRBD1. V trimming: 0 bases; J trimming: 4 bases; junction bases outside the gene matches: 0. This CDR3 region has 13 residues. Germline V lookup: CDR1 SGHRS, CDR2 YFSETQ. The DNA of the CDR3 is TGCGCCAGCAGCTTGGGGACAGGGTACGAGCAGTACTTC. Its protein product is CASSLGTGYEQYF.

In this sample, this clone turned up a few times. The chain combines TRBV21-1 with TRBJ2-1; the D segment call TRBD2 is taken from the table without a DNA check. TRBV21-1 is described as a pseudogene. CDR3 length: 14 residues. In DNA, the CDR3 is TGTGCCAGCTGGGGGGGCCCGGCGTACAATGAGCAGTTCTTC. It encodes CASWGGPAYNEQFF.

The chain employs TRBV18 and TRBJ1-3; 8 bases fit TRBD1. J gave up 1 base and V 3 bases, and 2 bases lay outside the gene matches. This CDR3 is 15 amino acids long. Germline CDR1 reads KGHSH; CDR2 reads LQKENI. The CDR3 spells CASSPRTGSGNTIYF. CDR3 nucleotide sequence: TGTGCCAGCTCACCTAGGACAGGGTCTGGAAACACCATATATTTT.

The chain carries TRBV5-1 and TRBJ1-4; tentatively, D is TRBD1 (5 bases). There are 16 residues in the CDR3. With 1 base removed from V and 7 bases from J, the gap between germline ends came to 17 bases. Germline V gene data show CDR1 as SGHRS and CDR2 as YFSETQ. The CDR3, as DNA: TGCGCCAGCAGCTTGACGGGGACCGCCCTTAGTGAAAAACTGTTTTTT. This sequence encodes CASSLTGTALSEKLFF.

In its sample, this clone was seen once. CDR3 sequence: CASSQDVLSATNEKLFF. The CDR3 nucleotides are TGCGCCAGCAGCCAAGATGTTCTATCAGCAACTAATGAAAAACTGTTTTTT. This sequence joins TRBV4-3 and TRBJ1-4; D is unresolved. CDR1 is LGHNA, CDR2 YSLEER, per germline. The CDR3 runs 17 residues. V lost 0 bases and J 0 bases, leaving 11 bases between the germline ends.

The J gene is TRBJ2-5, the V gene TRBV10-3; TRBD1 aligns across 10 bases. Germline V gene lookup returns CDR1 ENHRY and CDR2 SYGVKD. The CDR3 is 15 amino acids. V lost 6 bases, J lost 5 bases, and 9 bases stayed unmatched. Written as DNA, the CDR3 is TGTGCCATCAGCTACAAGGGACAGGGGTTGGAGACCCAGTACTTC. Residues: CAISYKGQGLETQYF.

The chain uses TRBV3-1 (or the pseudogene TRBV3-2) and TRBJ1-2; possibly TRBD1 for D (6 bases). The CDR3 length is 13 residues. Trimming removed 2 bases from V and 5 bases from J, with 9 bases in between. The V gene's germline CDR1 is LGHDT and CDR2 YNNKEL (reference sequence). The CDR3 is CASSQRGQYGYTF. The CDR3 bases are TGTGCCAGCAGCCAAAGGGGACAATATGGCTACACCTTC.

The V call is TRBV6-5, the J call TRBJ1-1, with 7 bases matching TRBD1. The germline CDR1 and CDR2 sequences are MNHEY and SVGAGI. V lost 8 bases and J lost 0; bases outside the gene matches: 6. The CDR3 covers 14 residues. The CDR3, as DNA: TGTGCCAGCCGGGGACAGATCATGAACACTGAAGCTTTCTTT. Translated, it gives CASRGQIMNTEAFF.

The CDR3 nucleotides read TGTGCCAGCACCCCCGGCGGGAGACGGAATGAGCAGTTCTTC. Translated, it gives CASTPGGRRNEQFF. The rearrangement joins TRBV19 to TRBJ2-1; TRBD2 aligns across 7 bases. Germline lookup yields CDR1 LNHDA and CDR2 SQIVND (reference sequence). V was clipped by 9 bases and J by 7 bases; unmatched bases: 12. This CDR3 spans 14 amino acids. Variable domain in full (rest from reference TRBV19 and TRBJ2-1): DGGITQSPKYLFRKEGQNVTLSCEQNLNHDAMYWYRQDPGQGLRLIYYSQIVNDFQKGDIAEGYSVSREKKESFPLTVTSAQKNPTAFYLCASTPGGRRNEQFFGPGTRLTVL.

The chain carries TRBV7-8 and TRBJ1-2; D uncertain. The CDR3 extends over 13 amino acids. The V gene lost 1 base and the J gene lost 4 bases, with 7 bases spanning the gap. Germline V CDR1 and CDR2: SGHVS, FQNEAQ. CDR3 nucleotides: TGTGCCAGCAGCTTAGACGGCCCCTATGGCTACACCTTC. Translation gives CASSLDGPYGYTF.

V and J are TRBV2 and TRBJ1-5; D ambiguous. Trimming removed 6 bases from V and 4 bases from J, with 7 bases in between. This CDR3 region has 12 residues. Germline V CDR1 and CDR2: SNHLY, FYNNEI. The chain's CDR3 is CASRVLNQPQHF. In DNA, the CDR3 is TGTGCCAGCAGGGTCCTTAATCAGCCCCAGCATTTT.

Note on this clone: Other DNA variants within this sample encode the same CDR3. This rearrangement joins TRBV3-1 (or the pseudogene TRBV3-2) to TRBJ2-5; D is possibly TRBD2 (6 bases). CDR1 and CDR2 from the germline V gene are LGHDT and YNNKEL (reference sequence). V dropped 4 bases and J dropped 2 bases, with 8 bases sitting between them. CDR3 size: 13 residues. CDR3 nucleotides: TGTGCCAGCAGCCTCCGGGAGCAAGAGACCCAGTACTTC. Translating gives CASSLREQETQYF.

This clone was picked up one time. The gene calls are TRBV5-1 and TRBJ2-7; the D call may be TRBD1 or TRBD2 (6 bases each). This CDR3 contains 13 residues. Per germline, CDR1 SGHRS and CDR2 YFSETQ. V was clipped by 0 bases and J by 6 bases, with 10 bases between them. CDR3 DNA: TGCGCCAGCAGCTTGGAGGGGGGTCGCGAGCAGTACTTC. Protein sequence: CASSLEGGREQYF.

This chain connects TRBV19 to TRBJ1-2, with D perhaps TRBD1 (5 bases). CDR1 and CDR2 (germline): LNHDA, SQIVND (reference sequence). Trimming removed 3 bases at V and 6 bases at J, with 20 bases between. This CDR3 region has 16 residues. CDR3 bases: TGTGCCAGTAGTATCGCCTTAGGGCAGGGTGTAAATGGCTACACCTTC. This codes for CASSIALGQGVNGYTF.

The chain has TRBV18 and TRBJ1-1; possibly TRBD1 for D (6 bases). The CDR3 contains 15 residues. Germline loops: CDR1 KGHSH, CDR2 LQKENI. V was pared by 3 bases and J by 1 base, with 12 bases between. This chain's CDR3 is CASSPTPDRNTEAFF. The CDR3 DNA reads TGTGCCAGCTCACCCACCCCGGACAGGAACACTGAAGCTTTCTTT.

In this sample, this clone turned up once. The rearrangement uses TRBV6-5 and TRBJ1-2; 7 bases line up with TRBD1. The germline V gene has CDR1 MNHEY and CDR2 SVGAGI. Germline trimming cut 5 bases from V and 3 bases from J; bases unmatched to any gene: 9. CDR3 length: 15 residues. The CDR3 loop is CASSPDRPGDYGYTF. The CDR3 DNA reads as TGTGCCAGCAGTCCGGACAGGCCAGGGGACTATGGCTACACCTTC.

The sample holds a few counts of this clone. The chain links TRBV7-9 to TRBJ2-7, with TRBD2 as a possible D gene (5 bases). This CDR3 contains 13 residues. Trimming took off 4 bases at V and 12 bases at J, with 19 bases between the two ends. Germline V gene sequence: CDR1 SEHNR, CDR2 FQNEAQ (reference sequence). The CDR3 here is CASSSWVHGEGYF. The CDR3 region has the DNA TGTGCCAGCAGCTCCTGGGTCCACGGAGAGGGGTACTTC.

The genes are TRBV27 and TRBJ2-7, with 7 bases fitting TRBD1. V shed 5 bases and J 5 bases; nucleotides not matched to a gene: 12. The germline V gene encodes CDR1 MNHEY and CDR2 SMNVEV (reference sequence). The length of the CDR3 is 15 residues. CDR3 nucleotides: TGTGCCAGCAGTCAGGTACAGGGGTTAGAAAACGAGCAGTACTTC. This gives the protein CASSQVQGLENEQYF.

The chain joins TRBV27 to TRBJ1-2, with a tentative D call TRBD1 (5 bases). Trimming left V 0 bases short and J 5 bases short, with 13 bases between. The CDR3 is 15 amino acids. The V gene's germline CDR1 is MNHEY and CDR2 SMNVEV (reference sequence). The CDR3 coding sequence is TGTGCCAGCAGTTTATCGCGCCCGGGGGTTTATGGCTACACCTTC. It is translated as CASSLSRPGVYGYTF.

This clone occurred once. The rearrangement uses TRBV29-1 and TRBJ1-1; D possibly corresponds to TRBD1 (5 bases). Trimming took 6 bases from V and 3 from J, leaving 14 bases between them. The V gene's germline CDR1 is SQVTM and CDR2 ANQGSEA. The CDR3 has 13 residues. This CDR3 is CSVVLQGDTEAFF. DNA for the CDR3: TGCAGCGTGGTACTCCAAGGGGACACTGAAGCTTTCTTT.

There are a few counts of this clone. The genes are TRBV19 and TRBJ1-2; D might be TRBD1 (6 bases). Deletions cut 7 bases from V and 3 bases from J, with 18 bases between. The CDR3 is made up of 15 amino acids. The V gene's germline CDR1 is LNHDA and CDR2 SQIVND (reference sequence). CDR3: CASTLEGGPDYGYTF. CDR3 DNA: TGTGCCAGTACCTTAGAGGGGGGGCCTGACTATGGCTACACCTTC.

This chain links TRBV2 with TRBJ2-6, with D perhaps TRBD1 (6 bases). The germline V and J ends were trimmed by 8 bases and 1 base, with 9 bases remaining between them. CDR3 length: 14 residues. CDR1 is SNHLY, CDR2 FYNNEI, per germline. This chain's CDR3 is CASRGGSGANVLTF. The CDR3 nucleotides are TGTGCCAGCCGAGGGGGTTCTGGGGCCAACGTCCTGACTTTC. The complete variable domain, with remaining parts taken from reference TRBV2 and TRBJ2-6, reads EPEVTQTPSHQVTQMGQEVILRCVPISNHLYFYWYRQILGQKVEFLVSFYNNEISEKSEIFDDQFSVERPDGSNFTLKIRSTKLEDSAMYFCASRGGSGANVLTFGAGSRLTVL.

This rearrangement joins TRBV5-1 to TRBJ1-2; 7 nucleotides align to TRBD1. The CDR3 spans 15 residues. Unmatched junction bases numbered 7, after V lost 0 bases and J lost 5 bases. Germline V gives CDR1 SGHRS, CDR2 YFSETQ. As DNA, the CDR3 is TGCGCCAGCAGCTTGGTTCAGGGGGATTTTTATGGCTACACCTTC. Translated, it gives CASSLVQGDFYGYTF.

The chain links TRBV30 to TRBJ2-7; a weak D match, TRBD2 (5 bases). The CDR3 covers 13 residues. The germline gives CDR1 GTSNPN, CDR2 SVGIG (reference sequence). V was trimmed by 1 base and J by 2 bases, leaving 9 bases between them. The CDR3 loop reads CAWSARATYEQYF. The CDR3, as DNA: TGTGCCTGGAGTGCGAGGGCTACCTACGAGCAGTACTTC.

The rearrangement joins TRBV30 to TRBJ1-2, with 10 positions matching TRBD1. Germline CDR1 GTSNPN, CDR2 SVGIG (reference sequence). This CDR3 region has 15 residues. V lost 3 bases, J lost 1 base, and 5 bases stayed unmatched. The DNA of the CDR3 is TGTGCCTGGAGCCGGGACAGGGGATTTAACTATGGCTACACCTTC. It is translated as CAWSRDRGFNYGYTF.

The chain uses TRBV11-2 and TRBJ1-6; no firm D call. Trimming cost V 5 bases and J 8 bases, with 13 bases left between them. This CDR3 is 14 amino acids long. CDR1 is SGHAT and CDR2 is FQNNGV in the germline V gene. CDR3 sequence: CASSPQARDSPLHF. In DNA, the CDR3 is TGTGCCAGCAGCCCCCAGGCACGGGATTCACCCCTCCACTTT.

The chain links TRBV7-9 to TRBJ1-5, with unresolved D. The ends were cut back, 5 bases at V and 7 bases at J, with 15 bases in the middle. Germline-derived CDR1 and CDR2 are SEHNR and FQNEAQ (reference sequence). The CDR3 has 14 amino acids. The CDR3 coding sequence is TGTGCCAGCAGCCCAGGAGGGATCCCACAGCCCCAGCATTTT. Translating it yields CASSPGGIPQPQHF.